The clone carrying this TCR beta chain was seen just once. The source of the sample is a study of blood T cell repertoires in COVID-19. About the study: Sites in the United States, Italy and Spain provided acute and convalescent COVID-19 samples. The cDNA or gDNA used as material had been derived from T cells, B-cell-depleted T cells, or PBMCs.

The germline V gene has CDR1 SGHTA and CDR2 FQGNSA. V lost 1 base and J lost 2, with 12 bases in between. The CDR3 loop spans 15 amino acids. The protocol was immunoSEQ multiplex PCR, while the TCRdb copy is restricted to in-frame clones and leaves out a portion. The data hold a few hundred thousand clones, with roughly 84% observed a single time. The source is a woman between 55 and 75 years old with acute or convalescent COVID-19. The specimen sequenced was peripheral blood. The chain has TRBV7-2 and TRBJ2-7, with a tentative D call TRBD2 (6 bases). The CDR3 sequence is CASSLGPGETYEQYF. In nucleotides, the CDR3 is TGTGCCAGCAGCTTAGGGCCGGGGGAGACCTACGAGCAGTACTTC.